This T cell receptor (beta chain) appears in the sequencing data of a study of cytomegalovirus exposure and HLA in healthy donors. Regarding the study as a whole: The likely explanation for a cluster of highly shared sequence variants was sequencing artifact.

As to this clone: No antigen is known for it.

This PCR relied on a set of 60 Vbeta primers and 13 Jbeta primers. Using immunoSEQ multiplex PCR, the repertoire was profiled, and TCRdb retains in-frame clones only, with some absent. The table includes around 130,000 clones, about 83% detected once. V was clipped by 0 bases and J by 4 bases, with 9 bases between them. This CDR3 spans 14 amino acids. Germline V gene lookup returns CDR1 SGHTA and CDR2 FQGTGA. Material: PBMCs. The chain has TRBV7-3 and TRBJ2-5, with D uncertain. This clonotype originated in a girl aged 2 to 9 in good health and CMV-seronegative. CDR3 residues: CASSLTHSLETQYF. CDR3 sequence (DNA): TGTGCCAGCAGCTTAACGCACTCTTTAGAGACCCAGTACTTC.